These T cell receptor beta chains were read from a single sample in a study of T cell responses to AZD1222 COVID-19 vaccine. Generated by immunoSEQ multiplex PCR, the TCRdb table keeps only in-frame clones and is missing some. Among roughly 150,000 clones listed, around 88% were seen once. Sequenced here: peripheral blood, sampled 28 days after the second AZD1222 dose. These receptors were obtained from an adult who received the AZD1222 COVID-19 vaccine. Both conserved end residues are part of each CDR3. The D gene is left open where the match is weak. The size entry is marked missing in some rows and otherwise reads once, few, many or a size class.

DNA | CDR3 | size | D | J | V
TGTGCCAGCAGCGGCACGAGGTCCTACAATGAGCAGTTCTTC | CASSGTRSYNEQFF | . | . | TRBJ2-1 | TRBV9
TGTGCCAGCAGCTTACTTGGTCCCCAGCTCTTC | CASSLLGPQLF | . | . | TRBJ2-1 | TRBV7-9
TGTGCCAGTAGCCAGAGGGGGGCTTGGCAAGAGACCCAGTACTTC | CASSQRGAWQETQYF | . | . | TRBJ2-5 | TRBV19
TGCGCCAGCAGCTTGGCCGGGGATCAGCCCCAGCATTTT | CASSLAGDQPQHF | . | . | TRBJ1-5 | TRBV5-1
TGTGCCAGCAGTGGTGACAGGGATCAGCCCCAGCATTTT | CASSGDRDQPQHF | . | TRBD1 | TRBJ1-5 | TRBV6-4
TGTGCCAGCAGTTCCCTGGGCGGGATGCAAGAGACCCAGTACTTC | CASSSLGGMQETQYF | . | . | TRBJ2-5 | TRBV28
TGTGCCAGCAGCCGGAAGGGGGAAGCCGGCGAGCAGTACTTC | CASSRKGEAGEQYF | . | . | TRBJ2-7 | TRBV3-1/TRBV3-2
TGTGCCAGCAGTACCGAGTCCCTTGGCTACACCTTC | CASSTESLGYTF | . | . | TRBJ1-2 | TRBV12-3/TRBV12-4
TGTGCCAGCAGCCCGGCGACAGGGGGCGCGGTATTGGGGCAGTTCTTC | CASSPATGGAVLGQFF | . | TRBD1 | TRBJ2-1 | TRBV5-4
TGTGCCAGCAGTGAGGGCAGAAGCATCTCTGGAAACACCATATATTTT | CASSEGRSISGNTIYF | . | . | TRBJ1-3 | TRBV2
TGTGCCAGCAGCACAGGGGCACAGGCGTACAATGAGCAGTTCTTC | CASSTGAQAYNEQFF | few | TRBD1 | TRBJ2-1 | TRBV7-9
TGTGCCAGCAGCCTCCCCGGGGGAAGGGCTAATGAAAAACTGTTTTTT | CASSLPGGRANEKLFF | . | . | TRBJ1-4 | TRBV14
TGTGCCAGCTCCCCTGGGGCAGGGGTAGCCGGGGAGCTGTTTTTT | CASSPGAGVAGELFF | . | . | TRBJ2-2 | TRBV6-5
TGTGCCAGCAGCCAAGTTGGGGGGCTAAATCTTCTGTTC | CASSQVGGLNLLF | once | . | TRBJ2-7 | TRBV14
TGCGCCAGCAGCCAGGGAAGGGGGCTTAACCAAGAGACCCAGTACTTC | CASSQGRGLNQETQYF | . | TRBD1 | TRBJ2-5 | TRBV4-1
TGTGCCTGTAACCCTCCCGGGTATCAGCCCCAGCATTTT | CACNPPGYQPQHF | . | . | TRBJ1-5 | TRBV12-3/TRBV12-4
TGTGCCAGCAGCTTGACTAGCGTGGTAGATACGCAGTATTTT | CASSLTSVVDTQYF | . | TRBD2 | TRBJ2-3 | TRBV5-6
TGTGCCAGCACCCTGACAGGGACCTATGGCTACACCTTC | CASTLTGTYGYTF | once | TRBD1 | TRBJ1-2 | TRBV5-4
TGTGCCAGGCGACAGGGAGAGGAGACCCAGTACTTC | CARRQGEETQYF | . | TRBD1 | TRBJ2-5 | TRBV27
TGTGCCAGCAGTGTTTCAGAGTTCCGCTCTGGAAACACCATATATTTT | CASSVSEFRSGNTIYF | . | . | TRBJ1-3 | TRBV2